This TCR beta chain emerged from a study of somatic mutations in cytotoxic T cells in rheumatoid arthritis. Turning to the study itself: Blood from the patient (roughly 30 ml EDTA) was drawn right after diagnosis, pretreatment.

Sequenced by immunoSEQ multiplex PCR; TCRdb stores in-frame clones only, minus some. Of some 14,000 clones listed, more than 60% are singletons. The CDR3 contains 11 residues. Germline CDR1 is SQVTM and CDR2 is ANQGSEA. Trimming cost V 4 bases and J 7 bases, with 8 bases left between them. As for this clone: Its antigen remains unknown.

Study outcomes and limitations: Measurement of CD8+ T-cell clonality revealed no significant difference between rheumatoid arthritis patients and age-matched healthy controls. The targets (antigens) of the expanded CD8+ clones were not known. No age-related increase in CD8+ clonality was seen in healthy controls, but one was seen in rheumatoid arthritis patients.

The chain links TRBV29-1 to TRBJ2-1; D is unclear. Sequencing was carried out using CD8+ T cells sorted from blood. The TCR was taken from an adult with rheumatoid arthritis. The CDR3 sequence is CSVGVPNEQFF. Written as DNA, the CDR3 is TGCAGCGTTGGGGTGCCGAATGAGCAGTTCTTC.